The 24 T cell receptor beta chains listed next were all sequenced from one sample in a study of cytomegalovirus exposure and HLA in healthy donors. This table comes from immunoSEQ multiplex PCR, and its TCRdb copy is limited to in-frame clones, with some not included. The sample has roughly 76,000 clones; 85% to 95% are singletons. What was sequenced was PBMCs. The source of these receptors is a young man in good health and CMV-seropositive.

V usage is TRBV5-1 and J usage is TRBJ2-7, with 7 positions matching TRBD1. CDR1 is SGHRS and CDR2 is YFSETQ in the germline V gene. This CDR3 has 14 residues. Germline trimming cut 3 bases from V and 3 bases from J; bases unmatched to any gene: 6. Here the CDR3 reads CASSSADRVYEQYF. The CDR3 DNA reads TGCGCCAGCAGCTCCGCCGACAGGGTCTACGAGCAGTACTTC.

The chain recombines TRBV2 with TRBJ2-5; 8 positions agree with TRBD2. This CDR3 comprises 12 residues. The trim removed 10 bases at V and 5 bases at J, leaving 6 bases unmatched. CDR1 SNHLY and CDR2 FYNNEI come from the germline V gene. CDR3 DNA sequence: TGTGCCACGACTAGCGAGAGGGAGACCCAGTACTTC. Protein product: CATTSERETQYF. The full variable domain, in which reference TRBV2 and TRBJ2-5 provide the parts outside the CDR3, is EPEVTQTPSHQVTQMGQEVILRCVPISNHLYFYWYRQILGQKVEFLVSFYNNEISEKSEIFDDQFSVERPDGSNFTLKIRSTKLEDSAMYFCATTSERETQYFGPGTRLLVL.

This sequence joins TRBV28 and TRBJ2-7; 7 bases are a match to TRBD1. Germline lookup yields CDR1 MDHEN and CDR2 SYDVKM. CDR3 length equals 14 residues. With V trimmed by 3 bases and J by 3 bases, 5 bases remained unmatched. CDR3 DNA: TGTGCCAGCAGTTTCCCGGGACAGTTCTACGAGCAGTACTTC. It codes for CASSFPGQFYEQYF.

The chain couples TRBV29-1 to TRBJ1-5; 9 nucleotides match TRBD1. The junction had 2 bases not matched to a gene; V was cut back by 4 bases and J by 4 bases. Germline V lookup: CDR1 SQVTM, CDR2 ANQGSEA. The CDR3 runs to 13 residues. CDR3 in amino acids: CSVVGTGNQPQHF. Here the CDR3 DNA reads TGCAGCGTTGTAGGGACAGGGAATCAGCCCCAGCATTTT. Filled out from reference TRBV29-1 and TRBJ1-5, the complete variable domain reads SAVISQKPSRDICQRGTSLTIQCQVDSQVTMMFWYRQQPGQSLTLIATANQGSEATYESGFVIDKFPISRPNLTFSTLTVSNMSPEDSSIYLCSVVGTGNQPQHFGDGTRLSIL.

The CDR3 region is CAWRKRLAGVTQYF. The DNA of the CDR3 is TGTGCCTGGAGGAAGAGGCTAGCGGGAGTTACGCAGTATTTT. J is TRBJ2-3 and V is TRBV30; TRBD2 aligns across 10 bases. Trimming took 3 bases from V and 8 from J; bases not matched to a gene: 8. CDR1 is GTSNPN and CDR2 is SVGIG in the germline V gene (reference sequence). The CDR3 length is 14 residues.

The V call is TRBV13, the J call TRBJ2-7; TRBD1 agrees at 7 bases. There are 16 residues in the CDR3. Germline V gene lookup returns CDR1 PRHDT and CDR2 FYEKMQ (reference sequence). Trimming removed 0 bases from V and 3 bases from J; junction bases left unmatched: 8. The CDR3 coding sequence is TGTGCCAGCAGCTTAGGCCTAGGGGGCGCGAGCTACGAGCAGTACTTC. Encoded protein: CASSLGLGGASYEQYF.

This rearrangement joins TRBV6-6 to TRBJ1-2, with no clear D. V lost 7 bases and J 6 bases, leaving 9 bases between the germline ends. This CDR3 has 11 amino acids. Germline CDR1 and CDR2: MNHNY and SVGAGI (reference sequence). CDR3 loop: CASKGANGYTF. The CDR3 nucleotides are TGTGCCAGCAAGGGAGCAAATGGCTACACCTTC.

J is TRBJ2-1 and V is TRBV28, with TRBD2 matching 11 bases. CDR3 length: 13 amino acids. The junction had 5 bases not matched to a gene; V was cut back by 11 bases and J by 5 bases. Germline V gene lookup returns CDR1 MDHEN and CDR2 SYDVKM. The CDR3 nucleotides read TGTGCCTCCGGGACTAGCGGCCACAATGAGCAGTTCTTC. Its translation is CASGTSGHNEQFF.

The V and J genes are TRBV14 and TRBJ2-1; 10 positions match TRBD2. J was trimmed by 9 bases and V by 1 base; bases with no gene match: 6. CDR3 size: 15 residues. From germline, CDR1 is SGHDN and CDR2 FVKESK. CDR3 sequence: CASSQASGRGGEQFF. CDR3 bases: TGTGCCAGCAGCCAAGCCAGCGGGAGGGGGGGTGAGCAGTTCTTC.

This CDR3 is CAWSGQGALNDGYTF. In DNA, the CDR3 is TGTGCCTGGAGTGGACAGGGGGCGTTAAATGATGGCTACACCTTC. The V gene is TRBV30, the J gene TRBJ1-2, with 10 bases matching TRBD1. Trimming cost V 1 base and J 6 bases; bases outside gene matches: 8. The CDR3 is made up of 15 amino acids. Germline CDR1 reads GTSNPN; CDR2 reads SVGIG (reference sequence).

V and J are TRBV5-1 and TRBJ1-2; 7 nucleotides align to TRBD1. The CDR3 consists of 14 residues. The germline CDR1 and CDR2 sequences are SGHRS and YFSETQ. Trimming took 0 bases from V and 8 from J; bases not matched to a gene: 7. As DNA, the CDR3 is TGCGCCAGCAGCTTGGGGTTAACAGGGGCCGGCTACACCTTC. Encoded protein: CASSLGLTGAGYTF.

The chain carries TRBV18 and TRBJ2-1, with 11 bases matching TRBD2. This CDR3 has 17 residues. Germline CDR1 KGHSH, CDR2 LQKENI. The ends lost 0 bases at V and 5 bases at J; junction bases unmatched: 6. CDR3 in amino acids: CASSPPTLAGAHNEQFF. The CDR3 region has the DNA TGTGCCAGCTCACCACCAACACTAGCGGGAGCTCACAATGAGCAGTTCTTC.

The CDR3, as DNA: TGTGCCAGCAGTTTATCGGACGGGAGGAGCCGCGGGGGGAGCGGCGAGCAGTACTTC. This gives the protein CASSLSDGRSRGGSGEQYF. This chain uses TRBV28 with TRBJ2-7; TRBD2 matches 8 bases. V was pared by 1 base and J by 6 bases, with 20 bases of the junction left unmatched. Germline V lookup: CDR1 MDHEN, CDR2 SYDVKM. The CDR3 consists of 19 residues.

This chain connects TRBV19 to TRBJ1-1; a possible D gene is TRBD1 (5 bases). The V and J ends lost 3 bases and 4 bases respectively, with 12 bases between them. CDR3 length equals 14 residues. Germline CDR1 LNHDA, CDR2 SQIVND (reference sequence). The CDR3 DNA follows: TGTGCCAGTAGTATTTCAGGGATCGGCACTGAAGCTTTCTTT. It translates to CASSISGIGTEAFF.

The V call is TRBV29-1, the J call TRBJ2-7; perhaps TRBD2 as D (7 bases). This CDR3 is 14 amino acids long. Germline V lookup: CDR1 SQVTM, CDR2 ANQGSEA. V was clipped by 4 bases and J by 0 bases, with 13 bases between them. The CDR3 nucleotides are TGCAGCGTTGGGAGGGGGGGGCCCTCCTACGAGCAGTACTTC. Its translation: CSVGRGGPSYEQYF.

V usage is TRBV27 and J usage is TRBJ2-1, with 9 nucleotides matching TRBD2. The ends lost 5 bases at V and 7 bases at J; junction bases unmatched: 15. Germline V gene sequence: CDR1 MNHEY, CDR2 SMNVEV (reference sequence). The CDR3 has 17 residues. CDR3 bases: TGTGCCAGCAGTCCCAGAGGTAGTAGCGGGAGTTTAAATGAGCAGTTCTTC. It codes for CASSPRGSSGSLNEQFF.

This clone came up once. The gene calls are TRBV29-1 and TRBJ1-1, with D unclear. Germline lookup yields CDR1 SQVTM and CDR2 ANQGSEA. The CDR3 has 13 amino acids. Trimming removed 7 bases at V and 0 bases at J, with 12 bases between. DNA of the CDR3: TGCAGCGCCGAACGGGAATTGAACACTGAAGCTTTCTTT. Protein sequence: CSAERELNTEAFF.

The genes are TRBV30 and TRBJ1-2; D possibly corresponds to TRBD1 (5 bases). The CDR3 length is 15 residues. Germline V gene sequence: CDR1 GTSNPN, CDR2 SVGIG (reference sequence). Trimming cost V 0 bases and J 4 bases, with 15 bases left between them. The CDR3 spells CAWSVRVAGSYGYTF. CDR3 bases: TGTGCCTGGAGTGTAAGGGTCGCAGGGTCCTATGGCTACACCTTC.

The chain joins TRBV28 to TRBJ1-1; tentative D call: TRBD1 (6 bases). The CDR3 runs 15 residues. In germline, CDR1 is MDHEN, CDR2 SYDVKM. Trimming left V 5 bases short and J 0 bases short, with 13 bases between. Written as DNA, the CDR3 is TGTGCCAGCAGTATCCCCACAGGGTTGAACACTGAAGCTTTCTTT. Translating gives CASSIPTGLNTEAFF.

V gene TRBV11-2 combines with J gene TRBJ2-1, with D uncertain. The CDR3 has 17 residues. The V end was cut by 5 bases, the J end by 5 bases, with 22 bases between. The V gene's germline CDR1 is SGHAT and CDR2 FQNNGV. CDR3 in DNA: TGTGCCAGCAGCCCCCTTCCGCCAGAGCAGGTAAACAATGAGCAGTTCTTC. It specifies CASSPLPPEQVNNEQFF.

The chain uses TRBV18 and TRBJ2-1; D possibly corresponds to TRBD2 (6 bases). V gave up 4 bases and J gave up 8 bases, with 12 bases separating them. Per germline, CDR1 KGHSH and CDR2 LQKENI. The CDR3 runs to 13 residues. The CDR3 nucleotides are TGTGCCAGCTCACAGTACGGGAGCGATGAGCAGTTCTTC. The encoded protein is CASSQYGSDEQFF.

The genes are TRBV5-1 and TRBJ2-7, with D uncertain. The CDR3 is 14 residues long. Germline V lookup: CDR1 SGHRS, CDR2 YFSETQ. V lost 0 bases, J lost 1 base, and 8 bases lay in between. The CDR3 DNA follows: TGCGCCAGCAGCTTGGATGGCATGTCCTACGAGCAGTACTTC. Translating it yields CASSLDGMSYEQYF.

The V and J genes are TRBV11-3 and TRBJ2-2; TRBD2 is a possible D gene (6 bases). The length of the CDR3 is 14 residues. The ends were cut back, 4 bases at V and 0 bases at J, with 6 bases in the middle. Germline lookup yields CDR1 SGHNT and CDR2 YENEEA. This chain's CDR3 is CASSWDSNTGELFF. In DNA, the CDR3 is TGTGCCAGCAGCTGGGACTCGAACACCGGGGAGCTGTTTTTT.

The CDR3 region has the DNA TGCGCCAGCAGCCAAGACGGGATGGCGGGTGGCTACACCTTC. This gives the protein CASSQDGMAGGYTF. The rearrangement uses TRBV4-1 and TRBJ1-2, with D unclear. The CDR3 contains 14 residues. Germline V gene lookup returns CDR1 MGHRA and CDR2 YSYEKL. V dropped 0 bases and J dropped 7 bases, with 12 bases sitting between them.